This T cell receptor (beta chain) comes out of a study of T cell responses to AZD1222 COVID-19 vaccine. In the study overall: The analysis combined second doses at about 4 or about 12 weeks. Whole-study results and caveats: Of spike-specific TCRs, nearly half reportedly target regions left unmutated in variants. Females outnumbered males among donors, who were mostly white British; clonal diversity was possibly underestimated. Among vaccine-associated CD4 TCRs, coverage spanned spike, with dominance at 160-218 and 743-854.

This clone has only one observation. The antigen remains unidentified. The length of the CDR3 is 14 residues. V was trimmed by 0 bases and J by 7 bases, leaving 10 bases between them. CDR1 is MNHEY and CDR2 is SVGAGI in the germline V gene. Assay: immunoSEQ multiplex PCR; the TCRdb copy retains only in-frame clones and omits some. The sample has over 100,000 clones, roughly 90% seen once. The sample here was peripheral blood, taken on day 0 of AZD1222 vaccination. The source of this sequence is an adult in good health. The rearrangement joins TRBV6-5 to TRBJ2-1; no clear D. The CDR3 region has the DNA TGTGCCAGCAGTTACTCGAACTCTAGAAATGAGCAGTTCTTC. This translates into CASSYSNSRNEQFF.